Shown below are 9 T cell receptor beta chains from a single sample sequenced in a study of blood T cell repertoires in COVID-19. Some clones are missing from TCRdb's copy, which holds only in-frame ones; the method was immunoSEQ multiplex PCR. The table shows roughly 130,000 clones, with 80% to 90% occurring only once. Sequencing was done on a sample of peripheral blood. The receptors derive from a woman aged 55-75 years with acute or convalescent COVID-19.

DNA of the CDR3: TGTGCCACCAGCAGAGCGCGGGTTCAGAGGAACACCATATATTTT. Its translation: CATSRARVQRNTIYF. The gene calls are TRBV15 and TRBJ1-3; D ambiguous. Looked up from germline, CDR1 is LNHNV and CDR2 is YYDKDF (reference sequence). The CDR3 covers 15 residues. V gave up 1 base and J gave up 7 bases, with 14 bases separating them.

CDR3 in amino acids: CASSLTAGAYNEQFF. The DNA for the CDR3 is TGTGCCAGCAGCCTCACAGCGGGAGCTTACAATGAGCAGTTCTTC. The chain uses TRBV9 and TRBJ2-1; 8 positions agree with TRBD2. The CDR3 consists of 15 residues. Germline lookup yields CDR1 SGDLS and CDR2 YYNGEE. With V trimmed by 4 bases and J by 4 bases, 7 bases remained unmatched.

The CDR3 here is CASSLDSRAGLGNQPQHF. CDR3 nucleotides: TGTGCCAGCAGCTTAGATTCCAGGGCCGGGTTGGGCAATCAGCCCCAGCATTTT. The V gene is TRBV11-3, the J gene TRBJ1-5; weak D call: TRBD1 (5 bases). V was clipped by 0 bases and J by 2 bases, with 17 bases between them. The CDR3 consists of 18 residues. Germline-derived CDR1 and CDR2 are SGHNT and YENEEA.

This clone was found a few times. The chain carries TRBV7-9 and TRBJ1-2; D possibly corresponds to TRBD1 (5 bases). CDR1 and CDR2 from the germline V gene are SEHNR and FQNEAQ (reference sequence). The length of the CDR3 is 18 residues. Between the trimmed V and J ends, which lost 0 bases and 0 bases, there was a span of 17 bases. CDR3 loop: CASSLARGSAQPNYGYTF. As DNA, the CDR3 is TGTGCCAGCAGCTTAGCGCGGGGCAGTGCCCAACCTAACTATGGCTACACCTTC.

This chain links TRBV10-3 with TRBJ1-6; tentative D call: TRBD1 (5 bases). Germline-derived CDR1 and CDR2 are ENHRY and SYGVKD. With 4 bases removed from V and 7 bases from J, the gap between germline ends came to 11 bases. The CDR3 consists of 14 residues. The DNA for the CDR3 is TGTGCCATCAGTGTGACGGACAAAAATTCACCCCTCCACTTT. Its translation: CAISVTDKNSPLHF.

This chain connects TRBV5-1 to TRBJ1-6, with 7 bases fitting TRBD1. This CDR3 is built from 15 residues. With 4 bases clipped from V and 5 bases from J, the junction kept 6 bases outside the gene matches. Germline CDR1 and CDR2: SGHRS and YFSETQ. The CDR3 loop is CASSLHGTDNSPLHF. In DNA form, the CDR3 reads TGCGCCAGCAGCCTCCACGGGACAGATAATTCACCCCTCCACTTT.

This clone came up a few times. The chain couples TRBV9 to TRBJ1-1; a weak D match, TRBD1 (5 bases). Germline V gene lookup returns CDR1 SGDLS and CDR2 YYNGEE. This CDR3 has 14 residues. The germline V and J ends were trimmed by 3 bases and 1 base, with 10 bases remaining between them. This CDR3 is CASSGRGGNTEAFF. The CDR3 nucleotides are TGTGCCAGCAGCGGCCGCGGGGGGAACACTGAAGCTTTCTTT.

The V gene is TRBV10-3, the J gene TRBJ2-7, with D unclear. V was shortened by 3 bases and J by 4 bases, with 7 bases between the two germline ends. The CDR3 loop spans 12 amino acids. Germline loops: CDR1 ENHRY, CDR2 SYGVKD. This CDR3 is CAISEGGYEQYV. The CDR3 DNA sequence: TGTGCCATCAGTGAAGGCGGATACGAGCAGTACGTC.

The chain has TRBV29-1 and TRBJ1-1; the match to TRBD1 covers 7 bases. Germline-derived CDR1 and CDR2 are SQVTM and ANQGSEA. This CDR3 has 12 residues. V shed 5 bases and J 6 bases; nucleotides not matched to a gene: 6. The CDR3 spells CSVKTGEAEAFF. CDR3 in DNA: TGCAGCGTTAAAACAGGGGAAGCTGAAGCTTTCTTT.